These 27 T cell receptor beta chains were sequenced from one sample in a study of T-cell reconstitution after alpha-beta-depleted transplantation in children. The library targeted TCRbeta and was prepared with unique molecular identifiers. TCRdb fed the PCR reads into MiXCR, producing one record per CDR3 protein. Of 500,000 to 600,000 distinct CDR3 sequences in the sample, less than 35% were seen once. Here the sequenced sample was PBMCs from the stem cell graft donor, taken from the stem cell graft. The receptors here all came from a human donor who donated a stem cell graft to a child with aplastic anemia.

This clonotype appeared a few times. The CDR3 DNA follows: TGTGCCAGCAGTCCAACAGTCTCTGGAAACACCATATATTTT. It yields the protein CASSPTVSGNTIYF. The J gene is TRBJ1-3, the V gene TRBV6-5; no reliable D call. The germline V gene has CDR1 MNHEY and CDR2 SVGAGI. V was cut by 5 bases and J by 0 bases, with 8 bases left in between. The CDR3 covers 14 residues.

The rearrangement joins TRBV18 to TRBJ2-1; D possibly corresponds to TRBD1 (5 bases). CDR1 KGHSH and CDR2 LQKENI come from the germline V gene. The ends were cut back, 2 bases at V and 6 bases at J, with 8 bases in the middle. This CDR3 is built from 13 residues. The CDR3 DNA sequence: TGTGCCAGCTCACCAGGGGCGTCCAATGAGCAGTTCTTC. As protein: CASSPGASNEQFF. The entire variable domain, with the rest obtained from reference TRBV18 and TRBJ2-1, is as follows: NAGVMQNPRHLVRRRGQEARLRCSPMKGHSHVYWYRQLPEEGLKFMVYLQKENIIDESGMPKERFSAEFPKEGPSILRIQQVVRGDSAAYFCASSPGASNEQFFGPGTRLTVL.

The chain combines TRBV11-2 with TRBJ1-1, with D unclear. The V end lost 5 bases, the J end lost 11 bases, and 12 bases lay between the germline ends. Germline V gene lookup returns CDR1 SGHAT and CDR2 FQNNGV. CDR3 size: 11 residues. The CDR3 sequence: CASSRPSGAFF. In DNA form, the CDR3 reads TGTGCCAGCAGCCGCCCCTCCGGGGCTTTCTTT.

The V and J genes are TRBV12-3 or TRBV12-4 and TRBJ1-1; D is undetermined. The CDR3 length is 14 residues. V dropped 5 bases and J dropped 2 bases, with 12 bases sitting between them. The CDR3, as DNA: TGTGCCAGCAGTCTCATGGCGGAAAACACTGAAGCTTTCTTT. The encoded protein is CASSLMAENTEAFF.

The chain employs TRBV20-1 and TRBJ2-7; D is possibly TRBD1 (6 bases). V shed 2 bases and J shed 6 bases, with 26 bases lying between them. The length of the CDR3 is 17 residues. Germline V CDR1 and CDR2: DFQATT, SNEGSKA (reference sequence). CDR3 sequence: CSARPPTRTVLGSEQYF. CDR3 bases: TGCAGTGCTAGACCCCCAACCCGGACAGTCTTAGGAAGCGAGCAGTACTTC.

The J gene is TRBJ1-5, the V gene TRBV20-1, with no clear D. Germline assignment: CDR1 DFQATT and CDR2 SNEGSKA (reference sequence). The CDR3 has 12 amino acids. V shed 0 bases and J shed 6 bases, with 6 bases lying between them. The CDR3 loop reads CSARDGGQPQHF. Here the CDR3 DNA reads TGCAGTGCTAGAGACGGCGGTCAGCCCCAGCATTTT.

V and J are TRBV6-4 and TRBJ1-5; D is ambiguous. The CDR3 runs to 16 residues. V gave up 4 bases and J gave up 4 bases, with 17 bases separating them. Germline CDR1 reads MRHNA; CDR2 reads SNTAGT. For the CDR3, the DNA is TGTGCCAGCAGTGGGGTGTTCTTTAAGCGGAATCAGCCCCAGCATTTT. This sequence encodes CASSGVFFKRNQPQHF.

There are a few counts of this clonotype. This CDR3 reads CSAAPGQRIGTTSYNEQFF. The CDR3 nucleotides read TGCAGCGCTGCACCGGGACAACGTATTGGGACTACCTCCTACAATGAGCAGTTCTTC. V and J are TRBV29-1 and TRBJ2-1, with D possibly TRBD2 on 7 matching bases. The V gene's germline CDR1 is SQVTM and CDR2 ANQGSEA. CDR3 length: 19 residues. Trimming took 7 bases from V and 0 from J, leaving 28 bases between them.

This clonotype was detected a few times. This chain joins TRBV12-3 or TRBV12-4 and TRBJ1-2; 10 positions agree with TRBD1. The CDR3 has 15 residues. Losses at the gene ends were 7 bases for V and 1 base for J; bases not matched to a gene: 6. The CDR3 reads CASTRTGGVNYGYTF. The CDR3 DNA reads TGTGCCAGCACCCGGACAGGGGGGGTTAACTATGGCTACACCTTC.

A few counts support this clonotype. This chain joins TRBV28 and TRBJ2-3, with 7 positions matching TRBD2. CDR1 and CDR2 from the germline V gene are MDHEN and SYDVKM. With V trimmed by 8 bases and J by 1 base, 6 bases remained unmatched. This CDR3 has 14 residues. CDR3: CASRTSAGTDTQYF. The CDR3 DNA reads TGTGCCAGCCGAACTAGCGCTGGCACAGATACGCAGTATTTT.

This clonotype was observed a few times. The chain carries TRBV4-2 and TRBJ2-7, with D maybe TRBD2 (6 bases). Germline CDR1 is LGHNA and CDR2 is YNFKEQ. This CDR3 spans 17 amino acids. Trimming stripped 0 bases from V and 0 bases from J, with 15 bases between. The DNA for the CDR3 is TGTGCCAGCAGCCAAGAGGGGGGTGGATTCAGCTCCTACGAGCAGTACTTC. Translation gives CASSQEGGGFSSYEQYF.

This clonotype occurred a few times. The gene calls are TRBV29-1 and TRBJ2-2; D ambiguous. The CDR3 contains 14 residues. Trimming pared 4 bases from V and 2 bases from J, leaving 11 bases between. The germline V gene has CDR1 SQVTM and CDR2 ANQGSEA. As DNA, the CDR3 is TGCAGCGTTGTGGTCCCACCAAACACCGGGGAGCTGTTTTTT. Translated, it gives CSVVVPPNTGELFF.

This clonotype was seen a few times. The chain joins TRBV7-6 to TRBJ2-5; 10 bases line up with TRBD1. The CDR3 spans 16 residues. Losses at the gene ends were 0 bases for V and 4 bases for J; bases not matched to a gene: 5. Germline V gene data show CDR1 as SGHVS and CDR2 as FNYEAQ. CDR3 DNA sequence: TGTGCCAGCAGCTTAGCGGTCCGACAGGGGGCAGAGACCCAGTACTTC. This codes for CASSLAVRQGAETQYF.

The chain links TRBV5-1 to TRBJ2-1; 7 positions match TRBD2. The germline CDR1 and CDR2 sequences are SGHRS and YFSETQ. V lost 4 bases and J lost 4; bases outside the gene matches: 8. This CDR3 contains 15 residues. The CDR3 bases are TGCGCCAGCAGCCCGCTAGCGGAAAGTTACAATGAGCAGTTCTTC. This codes for CASSPLAESYNEQFF.

The rearrangement links TRBV12-3 or TRBV12-4 to TRBJ1-5, with a tentative D call TRBD1 (5 bases). The CDR3 extends over 15 amino acids. Deletions cut 6 bases from V and 2 bases from J, with 14 bases between. The CDR3 here is CASSPRVSGNQPQHF. CDR3 in DNA: TGTGCCAGCAGCCCCAGGGTATCTGGCAATCAGCCCCAGCATTTT.

This clonotype has just a few counts. The rearrangement links TRBV6-5 to TRBJ2-1; no reliable D call. Trimming removed 5 bases from V and 0 bases from J, with 11 bases in between. Germline CDR1 MNHEY, CDR2 SVGAGI. The CDR3 is made up of 15 amino acids. The CDR3 loop reads CASSRDSSSYNEQFF. DNA of the CDR3: TGTGCCAGCAGTAGAGACTCGAGCTCCTACAATGAGCAGTTCTTC.

The CDR3 spells CASSLSRARQPQHF. The CDR3 nucleotides are TGTGCCAGCAGCTTGAGCAGGGCTAGACAGCCCCAGCATTTT. This rearrangement joins TRBV5-6 to TRBJ1-5; D might be TRBD1 (5 bases). The germline V gene has CDR1 SGHDT and CDR2 YYEEEE. The CDR3 loop spans 14 amino acids. V was shortened by 1 base and J by 7 bases, with 12 bases between the two germline ends.

This clonotype has a handful of counts. The chain uses TRBV20-1 and TRBJ1-1, with D possibly being TRBD1 (5 bases). The CDR3 runs to 14 residues. The germline V gene has CDR1 DFQATT and CDR2 SNEGSKA (reference sequence). The V and J ends lost 6 bases and 2 bases respectively, with 16 bases between them. CDR3 residues: CSAIPQGINTEAFF. CDR3 coding DNA: TGCAGTGCCATTCCTCAGGGTATTAACACTGAAGCTTTCTTT.

This clonotype turned up a few times. The chain is built from TRBV6-1 and TRBJ1-2; 10 bases line up with TRBD1. Per the germline V gene, CDR1 is MNHNS and CDR2 is SASEGT. The CDR3 extends over 16 amino acids. After removal of 7 bases from V and 2 bases from J, the junction contained 10 bases not matched to a gene. The CDR3 DNA reads as TGTGCCAGCATCCTCGGGACAGGGGCTATCAACTATGGCTACACCTTC. Protein product: CASILGTGAINYGYTF.

There are many counts of this clonotype. V usage is TRBV20-1 and J usage is TRBJ2-5; D not resolved. This CDR3 region has 11 residues. V shed 5 bases and J shed 4 bases, with 8 bases lying between them. Germline values: CDR1 DFQATT, CDR2 SNEGSKA (reference sequence). In DNA form, the CDR3 reads TGCAGTGCTCCACGTCTAGAGACCCAGTACTTC. Amino acids: CSAPRLETQYF.

This chain links TRBV27 with TRBJ1-2, with 8 bases lining up with TRBD1. Unmatched junction bases numbered 7, after V lost 3 bases and J lost 4 bases. The CDR3 has 15 residues. Germline-derived CDR1 and CDR2 are MNHEY and SMNVEV (reference sequence). In DNA, the CDR3 is TGTGCCAGCAGTTTCAATCCGGGACAGGTCTATGGCTACACCTTC. Translation: CASSFNPGQVYGYTF.

This clonotype appeared a few times. The chain has TRBV20-1 and TRBJ2-7; the D is unclear. CDR3 size: 12 residues. Trimming left V 2 bases short and J 4 bases short, with 9 bases between. Germline values: CDR1 DFQATT, CDR2 SNEGSKA (reference sequence). CDR3 DNA sequence: TGCAGTGCTAGAAGGGAAGCTTACGAGCAGTACTTC. Amino acid sequence: CSARREAYEQYF.

This clonotype was observed a handful of times. The genes are TRBV21-1 and TRBJ2-4; the table names TRBD2, a call not compared with the DNA. TRBV21-1 is annotated as a pseudogene. The length of the CDR3 is 17 residues. The CDR3 reads CASTQGLARTEKNIQYF. CDR3 coding DNA: TGTGCCAGCACCCAGGGACTAGCGAGAACAGAGAAAAACATTCAGTACTTC.

V is TRBV5-1 and J is TRBJ2-1; perhaps TRBD1 as D (6 bases). Germline loops: CDR1 SGHRS, CDR2 YFSETQ. The CDR3 has 16 amino acids. Trimming shortened V by 4 bases and J by 0 bases, and 14 bases separated the two germline ends. CDR3 nucleotides: TGCGCCAGCAGCGTCGGGACACAGAGCTCCTACAATGAGCAGTTCTTC. It is translated as CASSVGTQSSYNEQFF.

The chain combines TRBV4-3 with TRBJ2-5, with TRBD1 as a possible D gene (5 bases). V lost 0 bases, J lost 6 bases, and 14 bases lay in between. Per the germline V gene, CDR1 is LGHNA and CDR2 is YSLEER. CDR3 size: 15 residues. The CDR3 coding sequence is TGCGCCAGCAGCCAAGATGTGGGGCGTGGAAAGACCCAGTACTTC. This sequence encodes CASSQDVGRGKTQYF.

The gene calls are TRBV7-2 and TRBJ1-1, with 10 bases matching TRBD1. The ends lost 4 bases at V and 0 bases at J; junction bases unmatched: 5. Germline V gene sequence: CDR1 SGHTA, CDR2 FQGNSA. This CDR3 is 16 amino acids long. CDR3 coding DNA: TGTGCCAGCAGCTCGCGACAGGGGGCCGTGAACACTGAAGCTTTCTTT. Translated, it gives CASSSRQGAVNTEAFF. Complete variable domain (other parts from reference TRBV7-2 and TRBJ1-1): GAGVSQSPSNKVTEKGKDVELRCDPISGHTALYWYRQSLGQGLEFLIYFQGNSAPDKSGLPSDRFSAERTGGSVSTLTIQRTQQEDSAVYLCASSSRQGAVNTEAFFGQGTRLTVV.

The chain has TRBV7-3 and TRBJ1-2, with D uncertain. Deletions cut 5 bases from V and 4 bases from J, with 11 bases between. This CDR3 contains 13 residues. The germline V gene has CDR1 SGHTA and CDR2 FQGTGA. DNA of the CDR3: TGTGCCAGCAGCCTGGCCGACCTCTATGGCTACACCTTC. The encoded protein is CASSLADLYGYTF.